The 30 T cell receptor beta chains presented below share a single source sample, sequenced in a study of monozygotic twins with inflammatory bowel disease. TCRdb re-called the 5' RACE reads; every CDR3 protein appears as one record, without DNA. This table lists about 110,000 distinct CDR3 sequences. Material: blood. These receptor sequences come from a human donor with ulcerative colitis or Crohn's disease, or a healthy co-twin of an affected twin (not recorded which).

The chain is built from TRBV12-3 or TRBV12-4 and TRBJ2-2; TCRdb's assignment of TRBD1 cannot be checked, as there is no DNA. The CDR3 sequence is 16 residues long. CDR3 protein: CASSLAGTGGHGELFF.

The rearrangement links TRBV19 to TRBJ2-5; TCRdb outputs TRBD1, but without DNA this stays unchecked. This CDR3 has 15 residues. CDR1 and CDR2 (germline): LNHDA, SQIVND (reference sequence). The CDR3 here is CASSTGLDRGETQYF.

The chain recombines TRBV5-1 with TRBJ2-2; TCRdb names TRBD1, which stays unverified in the absence of DNA. The CDR3 runs 15 residues. CDR1 and CDR2 from the germline V gene are SGHRS and YFSETQ. This chain's CDR3 is CASSLQGMSTGELFF.

The rearrangement links TRBV19 to TRBJ1-1; TCRdb proposes TRBD1, but this gene call is untestable without DNA. Germline V gene data show CDR1 as LNHDA and CDR2 as SQIVND (reference sequence). The CDR3 runs to 16 residues. CDR3 region: CASSIVGGEVNTEAFF.

Judged by frequency, this clonotype is medium-sized. V is TRBV5-5 and J is TRBJ2-5; TCRdb names TRBD1, which stays unverified in the absence of DNA. This CDR3 is built from 13 residues. From germline, CDR1 is SGHKS and CDR2 YYEKEE (reference sequence). The CDR3 loop reads CASSYPGKETQYF. The full variable domain, with the rest looked up from reference TRBV5-5 and TRBJ2-5, is DAGVTQSPTHLIKTRGQQVTLRCSPISGHKSVSWYQQVLGQGPQFIFQYYEKEERGRGNFPDRFSARQFPNYSSELNVNALLLGDSALYLCASSYPGKETQYFGPGTRLLVL.

The chain is built from TRBV11-2 and TRBJ2-1; the TRBD1 assignment by TCRdb is unverifiable without DNA. The CDR3 runs to 16 residues. Per the germline V gene, CDR1 is SGHAT and CDR2 is FQNNGV. CDR3 loop: CASSLRGASSYNEQFF.

This chain joins TRBV27 and TRBJ1-5; the D call of TRBD1 rests on TCRdb alone, since no DNA is present to check it. Germline values: CDR1 MNHEY, CDR2 SMNVEV (reference sequence). The CDR3 runs to 16 residues. The CDR3 loop is CASSLSGTGAQQPQHF.

This chain connects TRBV7-6 to TRBJ2-7; as DNA is missing, the TRBD1 call by TCRdb cannot be tested. The CDR3 has 13 residues. CDR1 and CDR2 (germline): SGHVS, FNYEAQ. The chain's CDR3 is CASSLGTTGEQYF.

This rearrangement joins TRBV12-3 or TRBV12-4 to TRBJ1-6; TCRdb gives TRBD1 as the D gene, but with no DNA this cannot be confirmed. The CDR3 covers 14 residues. The CDR3: CASTQGTNNSPLHF.

This chain's CDR3 is CASSLYRRTGDYEQYF. The chain couples TRBV7-9 to TRBJ2-7; TCRdb reports TRBD1, a call that lacks DNA to check it against. CDR1 is SEHNR, CDR2 FQNEAQ, per germline (reference sequence). The CDR3 sequence is 16 residues long.

The V and J genes are TRBV5-1 and TRBJ2-2; checking the TCRdb D call of TRBD1 is not possible without DNA. From germline, CDR1 is SGHRS and CDR2 YFSETQ. The CDR3 spans 16 residues. The chain's CDR3 is CASSLVGGAFTGELFF.

V gene TRBV29-1 combines with J gene TRBJ2-7; TCRdb reports TRBD1, a call that lacks DNA to check it against. This CDR3 contains 12 residues. Germline loops: CDR1 SQVTM, CDR2 ANQGSEA. Here the CDR3 reads CSVVEGLDEQYF.

The rearrangement links TRBV5-1 to TRBJ1-5. The CDR3 covers 13 residues. Germline V gene sequence: CDR1 SGHRS, CDR2 YFSETQ. CDR3 loop: CASSLGINQPQHF. The whole variable domain, filled in from reference TRBV5-1 and TRBJ1-5, reads KAGVTQTPRYLIKTRGQQVTLSCSPISGHRSVSWYQQTPGQGLQFLFEYFSETQRNKGNFPGRFSGRQFSNSRSEMNVSTLELGDSALYLCASSLGINQPQHFGDGTRLSIL.

This rearrangement joins TRBV11-2 to TRBJ2-2; TCRdb proposes TRBD2, but this gene call is untestable without DNA. CDR3 length: 18 amino acids. Germline loops: CDR1 SGHAT, CDR2 FQNNGV. The CDR3 loop reads CASSRRAGALPNTGELFF.

The chain recombines TRBV4-1 with TRBJ2-5. The CDR3 is made up of 14 amino acids. Germline V gene data show CDR1 as MGHRA and CDR2 as YSYEKL. CDR3 residues: CASSQGAGGETQYF.

This rearrangement joins TRBV27 to TRBJ2-3. Per the germline V gene, CDR1 is MNHEY and CDR2 is SMNVEV (reference sequence). The CDR3 is 13 amino acids. The CDR3 loop is CASSLGSWDTQYF.

This CDR3 is CASTSWGRRGGSTGELFF. The chain links TRBV28 to TRBJ2-2; TCRdb's assignment of TRBD2 cannot be checked, as there is no DNA. The germline V gene encodes CDR1 MDHEN and CDR2 SYDVKM. The CDR3 covers 18 residues.

The chain uses TRBV4-3 and TRBJ2-4; TCRdb outputs TRBD1, but without DNA this stays unchecked. The CDR3 loop spans 16 amino acids. Germline V gene sequence: CDR1 LGHNA, CDR2 YSLEER. CDR3 sequence reads: CASSQDRGGTKNIQYF.

The chain is built from TRBV5-5 and TRBJ2-3; the TCRdb D gene call, TRBD2, has no DNA to confirm it. CDR1 SGHKS and CDR2 YYEKEE come from the germline V gene (reference sequence). CDR3 length: 16 residues. This CDR3 is CASSQLLAGVTDTQYF.

This chain uses TRBV29-1 with TRBJ2-5; without DNA, the TCRdb call of TRBD1 cannot be checked. The CDR3 covers 12 residues. The germline CDR1 and CDR2 sequences are SQVTM and ANQGSEA. CDR3 amino acids: CSFQQGRETQYF.

The chain is built from TRBV12-3 or TRBV12-4 and TRBJ2-7; TCRdb's D gene call, TRBD1, goes unchecked for lack of DNA. The CDR3 has 13 amino acids. Here the CDR3 reads CASSLIAGGEQYF.

The chain carries TRBV12-3 or TRBV12-4 and TRBJ2-5; absent DNA, TCRdb's TRBD1 call cannot be checked. This CDR3 comprises 15 residues. The CDR3 spells CASSPGGAEGETQYF.

This chain uses TRBV6-1 with TRBJ1-5; TCRdb lists TRBD1, though no DNA is available to test this call. The germline CDR1 and CDR2 sequences are MNHNS and SASEGT. The CDR3 has 14 residues. CDR3 amino acids: CASSSPGSNQPQHF.

This chain links TRBV7-3 with TRBJ1-3. In germline, CDR1 is SGHTA, CDR2 FQGTGA. The CDR3 is 13 residues long. CDR3 in amino acids: CASSSMEGNTIYF.

The chain uses TRBV12-3 or TRBV12-4 and TRBJ1-5; TCRdb indicates TRBD1, and absent DNA this call remains unverified. The length of the CDR3 is 15 residues. CDR3 loop: CASSLGPGQGQPQHF.

J is TRBJ2-1 and V is TRBV4-1; checking the TCRdb D call of TRBD1 is not possible without DNA. Germline V gene lookup returns CDR1 MGHRA and CDR2 YSYEKL. The CDR3 is 15 residues long. CDR3 amino acids: CASSQGQGAFNEQFF.

The rearrangement links TRBV6-5 to TRBJ1-4. Germline V CDR1 and CDR2: MNHEY, SVGAGI. There are 15 residues in the CDR3. The CDR3 is CASSYSGRGNEKLFF.

V gene TRBV2 combines with J gene TRBJ1-1. This CDR3 comprises 14 residues. Per germline, CDR1 SNHLY and CDR2 FYNNEI. The CDR3 spells CASSETGRGTEAFF.

V is TRBV5-1 and J is TRBJ2-3; the D call of TRBD2 rests on TCRdb alone, since no DNA is present to check it. The CDR3 loop spans 14 amino acids. CDR1 and CDR2 (germline): SGHRS, YFSETQ. CDR3 sequence reads: CASSLETSEDTQYF.

The chain couples TRBV7-3 to TRBJ1-1; the TCRdb call, TRBD1, lacks DNA for checking. The CDR3 is 14 amino acids. CDR1 SGHTA and CDR2 FQGTGA come from the germline V gene. The CDR3 sequence: CASSYGQGGTEAFF.